This T cell receptor beta chain was found in a study of T cells after yellow fever vaccination (dated by TCRdb to about 2019). Describing the broader study: The SMART-Seq v4 Ultra Low Input RNA kit was used to prepare libraries from fractions with low cell numbers. Blood was drawn at multiple timepoints before and after primary and secondary immunization, with bulk PBMC replicates and cell subsets isolated. To follow T-cell clones before and after both primary and booster YFV17D yellow fever vaccination, bulk TCR alpha and beta repertoires underwent longitudinal sequencing. Two healthy male donors, one aged 18 to 29 and one aged 30 to 40 years, were included in the cohort.

This sample's treatment or condition label indicates: live attenuated yellow fever vaccine strain. Two biological replicates of bulk PBMCs were collected at each blood-draw timepoint. A standard Ficoll-Paque protocol was used to isolate PBMCs from peripheral blood. RNA was extracted with TriZol from bulk PBMCs, CD4 and CD8 fractions, and dextramer-positive and dextramer-negative fractions. This clonotype showed up many times. The target of this receptor is not known. Base qualities are not at hand, and no much larger clone is one base apart. Via the germline V gene, CDR1 is MDHEN and CDR2 SYDVKM. V loses 7 bases, J loses 7 bases, and the germline ends lie 16 bases apart. Its CDR3 holds 14 amino acids, cysteine through phenylalanine. Only the CDR3 part of the read is kept: 42 bases, read in frame from the first base. The paper's findings and limits, for the study overall: Because only two donors were included in the study, the extent to which the findings can be generalized is limited. Compared with the primary T-cell response, the secondary T-cell response was faster but weaker, reaching its peak on day 5 rather than on day 15. Computational filtering was required because FACS-sorted repertoires could contain abundant contaminating clonotypes from the bulk population. A small share of clonotypes occurred in both CD4 and CD8 compartments, likely arising from convergent recombination. After the booster, most clones that had expanded after primary vaccination were detected again (nearly 98% of CD4 and around nine tenths of CD8), suggesting broad maintenance of memory.

The sequencing machine was an Illumina NovaSeq 6000. Synthesis of TCR cDNA relied on 5'RACE template switching, a step that introduced a universal primer site along with unique molecular identifiers. Priming of cDNA synthesis was performed from both the TCR alpha and TCR beta constant segments. Libraries were amplified in two PCR steps, with sample barcodes and sequencing adapters added in the second step. Sequencing of libraries was done on Illumina HiSeq 2500 (2x100 bp) or NovaSeq (2x150 bp). The original pipeline was this. Reads were demultiplexed and collapsed into UMI consensus sequences with MIGEC, and V(D)J alignment was performed with MiXCR. Using edgeR on replicate PBMC samples, clonotypes were called vaccine-responding if FDR was below 0.01 and the log2 fold change was above 5 up to day 15. Bulk clonotypes were assigned CD4 or CD8 identity according to which sequenced CD4 or CD8 repertoire held them at higher abundance. In-frame beta chains were kept once TCRdb had trimmed the public reads at Q25 with fastp and called clones with MiXCR. For every CDR3 protein sequence, its rows merge into one entry that carries the most common genes and DNA. The authors' filters were not applied to this entry. The sample table records 230,000 or so distinct CDR3 sequences; about 3.9% of these occur just once. The top ten clones comprise approximately 18% of the sample.

The TCR originated in a man aged 18 to 29 who received the YFV17D yellow fever vaccine. Specimen: PBMCs, collected 15 days after the yellow fever booster vaccination. Rearrangement joined TRBV28 to TRBJ2-2, and the D gene may be TRBD1, 5 bases matching. The nucleotide sequence reads TGTGCCAGCACCAAGGGGCAGGCCGGCGGGGAGCTGTTTTTT. This encodes CASTKGQAGGELFF.